A single sample is the source of the 20 T cell receptor beta chains below, sequenced in a study of T cell repertoires in cytomegalovirus infection. Their cognate antigens are unknown. MiXCR, run by TCRdb on the reads, gives a single entry per CDR3 protein. The table has roughly 920,000 distinct CDR3 sequences, approximately 31% seen once; the top ten hold about 14%. The material sequenced was cultured CD8+ T cells from PBMCs, taken from culture after CMV antigen stimulation. Receptors were obtained from a human donor in good health (CMV status not recorded). Some clones in this sample may be carry-over from other donors' samples.

The CDR3 loop is CASSLWRGTTEKLFF. DNA for the CDR3: TGTGCCAGCAGTTTATGGCGGGGGACAACGGAAAAACTGTTTTTT. The gene calls are TRBV27 and TRBJ1-4; D perhaps matches TRBD1 (6 bases). Per the germline V gene, CDR1 is MNHEY and CDR2 is SMNVEV (reference sequence). Trimming stripped 1 base from V and 8 bases from J, with 14 bases between. CDR3 length: 15 residues.

The genes are TRBV28 and TRBJ2-7; tentative D call: TRBD2 (6 bases). The CDR3 has 13 amino acids. CDR1 is MDHEN, CDR2 SYDVKM, per germline. V shed 2 bases and J shed 3 bases, with 8 bases lying between them. CDR3: CASSLTGDYEQYV. CDR3 nucleotide sequence: TGTGCCAGCAGTTTAACGGGGGACTACGAGCAGTACGTC.

This clonotype was observed many times. The rearrangement uses TRBV7-2 and TRBJ2-2, with 13 nucleotides matching TRBD2. Germline loops: CDR1 SGHTA, CDR2 FQGNSA. The V and J ends lost 4 bases and 4 bases, in that order; junction bases with no gene match: 15. The CDR3 covers 20 residues. CDR3 bases: TGTGCCAGCAGCTCTCCCAGACTAGCGGGGGGTATAGTGAGCACCGGGGAGCTGTTTTTT. This sequence encodes CASSSPRLAGGIVSTGELFF. Full variable domain (outside the CDR3, taken from reference TRBV7-2 and TRBJ2-2): GAGVSQSPSNKVTEKGKDVELRCDPISGHTALYWYRQSLGQGLEFLIYFQGNSAPDKSGLPSDRFSAERTGGSVSTLTIQRTQQEDSAVYLCASSSPRLAGGIVSTGELFFGEGSRLTVL.

The chain has TRBV7-8 and TRBJ2-7; D might be TRBD1 or TRBD2, each matching 6 bases. This CDR3 is 17 amino acids long. Trimming removed 5 bases from V and 6 bases from J, with 26 bases in between. Germline CDR1 reads SGHVS; CDR2 reads FQNEAQ. CDR3 amino acids: CASSRIETGALTREQYF. Written as DNA, the CDR3 is TGTGCCAGCAGCCGAATAGAGACGGGGGCTTTGACGCGCGAGCAGTACTTC.

The CDR3 sequence: CASSPGLSDEQYF. CDR3 nucleotide sequence: TGTGCCAGTAGTCCGGGACTAAGTGACGAGCAGTACTTC. V gene TRBV19 combines with J gene TRBJ2-7; 7 bases agree with TRBD2. This CDR3 comprises 13 residues. The V gene end was trimmed by 5 bases and the J gene end by 5 bases; junction bases not matched to a gene: 6. Germline V CDR1 and CDR2: LNHDA, SQIVND (reference sequence).

V usage is TRBV27 and J usage is TRBJ1-1, with TRBD1 matching over 8 bases. The CDR3 totals 14 residues. V lost 5 bases to trimming and J lost 5 bases; unmatched junction nucleotides: 7. Germline CDR1 MNHEY, CDR2 SMNVEV (reference sequence). The CDR3 coding sequence is TGTGCCAGCAGTCTTGCCCGGACAGGGACTGAAGCTTTCTTT. It translates to CASSLARTGTEAFF.

DNA of the CDR3: TGTGCCAGCAGCTTAGTAGCTGGGGCCACTGAAGCTTTCTTT. Its translation: CASSLVAGATEAFF. The chain is built from TRBV7-3 and TRBJ1-1, with D possibly matching TRBD1 (5 bases). Germline loops: CDR1 SGHTA, CDR2 FQGTGA. Between the trimmed V and J ends, which lost 2 bases and 4 bases, there was a span of 11 bases. This CDR3 has 14 residues.

The rearrangement links TRBV20-1 to TRBJ2-5; 12 nucleotides line up with TRBD2. The V segment lost 0 bases and the J segment 4 bases; nucleotides outside the gene matches: 6. Germline CDR1 reads DFQATT; CDR2 reads SNEGSKA (reference sequence). The CDR3 is 16 residues long. As DNA, the CDR3 is TGCAGTGCTAGAGACCTAGCGGGGGGGGATGGAGAGACCCAGTACTTC. Protein sequence: CSARDLAGGDGETQYF.

The chain links TRBV7-9 to TRBJ2-2, with D unclear. Germline V lookup: CDR1 SEHNR, CDR2 FQNEAQ (reference sequence). Deletions cut 9 bases from V and 3 bases from J, with 8 bases between. The CDR3 extends over 12 amino acids. The CDR3 nucleotides read TGTGCCAGTATACTCTACACCGGGGAGCTGTTTTTT. Protein product: CASILYTGELFF.

This clonotype was observed a handful of times. The chain joins TRBV6-5 to TRBJ1-2; 7 bases align to TRBD1. Losses at the gene ends were 1 base for V and 3 bases for J; bases not matched to a gene: 2. The CDR3 runs 14 residues. Germline loops: CDR1 MNHEY, CDR2 SVGAGI. The CDR3, as DNA: TGTGCCAGCAGTTACTTACAGGGGTACTATGGCTACACCTTC. The encoded protein is CASSYLQGYYGYTF.

The chain has TRBV12-3 or TRBV12-4 and TRBJ2-2; possible D gene TRBD2, 5 bases. V was shortened by 3 bases and J by 3 bases, with 11 bases between the two germline ends. The CDR3 has 15 residues. The chain's CDR3 is CASSLDFSYTGELFF. The CDR3 DNA reads as TGTGCCAGCAGTTTGGACTTCTCTTACACCGGGGAGCTGTTTTTT.

J is TRBJ2-7 and V is TRBV7-6; D is unclear. CDR3 length equals 13 residues. The ends were cut back, 0 bases at V and 3 bases at J, with 6 bases in the middle. Germline CDR1 and CDR2: SGHVS and FNYEAQ. Here the CDR3 DNA reads TGTGCCAGCAGCTTAGCGTCCCTCTACGAGCAGTACTTC. Translating gives CASSLASLYEQYF.

This clonotype has only a few counts. The J gene is TRBJ2-7, the V gene TRBV7-6; TRBD1 aligns across 9 bases. The V segment lost 4 bases and the J segment 4 bases; nucleotides outside the gene matches: 11. Germline V gene data show CDR1 as SGHVS and CDR2 as FNYEAQ. The CDR3 is 16 amino acids. In DNA form, the CDR3 reads TGTGCCAGCAGCTCAAACGACAGGGGGAATCGATACGAGCAGTACTTC. It encodes CASSSNDRGNRYEQYF.

This clonotype has just a few counts. The chain couples TRBV27 to TRBJ2-4; maybe TRBD1 (5 bases). Per the germline V gene, CDR1 is MNHEY and CDR2 is SMNVEV (reference sequence). Trimming took off 3 bases at V and 1 base at J, with 7 bases between the two ends. CDR3 size: 14 residues. DNA of the CDR3: TGTGCCAGCAGTTTTGGACACGCCAAAAACATTCAGTACTTC. It yields the protein CASSFGHAKNIQYF.

The chain carries TRBV6-5 and TRBJ2-5, with 11 bases fitting TRBD2. The V segment lost 4 bases and the J segment 4 bases; nucleotides outside the gene matches: 8. The CDR3 loop spans 16 amino acids. Germline CDR1 and CDR2: MNHEY and SVGAGI. The CDR3 region is CASSSFSGGAGETQYF. The CDR3 DNA reads as TGTGCCAGCAGTTCCTTTAGCGGGGGGGCCGGAGAGACCCAGTACTTC.

The chain is built from TRBV7-6 and TRBJ1-1; D remains unclear. Trimming stripped 1 base from V and 0 bases from J, with 12 bases between. The CDR3 contains 16 residues. CDR1 SGHVS and CDR2 FNYEAQ come from the germline V gene. The CDR3 nucleotides read TGTGCCAGCAGCTTAGTATCCCCAGTCCTGAACACTGAAGCTTTCTTT. Protein sequence: CASSLVSPVLNTEAFF.

Details on this clonotype: A read error is possible here, since a much larger clone lies one base away. The V and J genes are TRBV12-3 or TRBV12-4 and TRBJ1-2; a possible D gene is TRBD1 (6 bases). Trimming left V 7 bases short and J 6 bases short, with 9 bases between. The CDR3 contains 11 residues. In DNA form, the CDR3 reads TGTGCCAGCACCCAGGGGCATGGCTACACCTTC. Translation gives CASTQGHGYTF.

This rearrangement joins TRBV7-4 to TRBJ1-6; D uncertain. Between the trimmed V and J ends, which lost 4 bases and 5 bases, there was a span of 3 bases. The CDR3 spans 12 residues. Looked up from germline, CDR1 is SGHVT and CDR2 is SQSDAQ. This CDR3 reads CASSSHNSPLHF. CDR3 nucleotide sequence: TGTGCCAGCAGCTCGCATAATTCACCCCTCCACTTT.

V gene TRBV6-1 combines with J gene TRBJ1-2; D remains unclear. Trimming stripped 2 bases from V and 8 bases from J, with 24 bases between. CDR1 is MNHNS and CDR2 is SASEGT in the germline V gene. CDR3 length: 17 amino acids. CDR3 bases: TGTGCCAGCAGTGAAATGGTTCAAGGCGTGCGCCTGTGGGGCTACACCTTC. Amino acid sequence: CASSEMVQGVRLWGYTF.

Comment on this clonotype: This may arise from a read error, as a much more abundant clone is one base away. The rearrangement joins TRBV7-6 to TRBJ2-1; D is undetermined. CDR1 and CDR2 (germline): SGHVS, FNYEAQ. This CDR3 has 15 residues. The CDR3 nucleotides are TGTGCCAGCAGCCCTGTCATGAGCTCCTACAATGAGCTGTTCTTC. The encoded protein is CASSPVMSSYNELFF.